The entry below describes one T cell receptor beta chain. These data are taken from a study of cytomegalovirus exposure and HLA in healthy donors. In germline, CDR1 is SGHDT, CDR2 YYEEEE. The CDR3 runs to 14 residues. Trimming cost V 4 bases and J 7 bases; bases outside gene matches: 8. Data came from immunoSEQ multiplex PCR; TCRdb stores just in-frame clones and leaves some out. The sample shows 150,000 to 200,000 clones, roughly 81% of them seen only once. The sequenced material came from PBMCs. The gene calls are TRBV5-6 and TRBJ1-1; 9 bases fit TRBD1. The receptor was derived from a woman in her twenties or thirties in good health and CMV-seronegative. Here the CDR3 reads CASSAATGGLEAFF. In DNA form, the CDR3 reads TGTGCCAGCAGCGCCGCCACAGGGGGCCTTGAAGCTTTCTTT.